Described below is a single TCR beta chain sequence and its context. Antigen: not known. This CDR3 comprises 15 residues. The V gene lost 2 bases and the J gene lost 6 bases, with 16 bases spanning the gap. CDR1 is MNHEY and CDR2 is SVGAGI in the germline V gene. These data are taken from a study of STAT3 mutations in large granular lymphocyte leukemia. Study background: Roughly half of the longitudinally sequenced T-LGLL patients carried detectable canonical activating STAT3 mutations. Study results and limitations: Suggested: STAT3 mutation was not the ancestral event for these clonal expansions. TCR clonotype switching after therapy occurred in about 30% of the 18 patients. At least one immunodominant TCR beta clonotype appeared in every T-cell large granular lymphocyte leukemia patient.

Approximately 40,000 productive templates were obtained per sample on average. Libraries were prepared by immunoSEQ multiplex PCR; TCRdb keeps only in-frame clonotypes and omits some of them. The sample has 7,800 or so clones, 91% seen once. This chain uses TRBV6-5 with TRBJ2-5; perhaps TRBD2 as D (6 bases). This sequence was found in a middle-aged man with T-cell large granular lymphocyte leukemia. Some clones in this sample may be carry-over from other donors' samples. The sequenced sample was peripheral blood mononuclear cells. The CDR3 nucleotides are TGTGCCAGCAGTTACCGGGGGACCGGCGGGAAGACCCAGTACTTC. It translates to CASSYRGTGGKTQYF.